This T cell receptor beta chain appears in the sequencing data of a study of blood T cell repertoires in COVID-19. The wider study: Sample material is recorded as cDNA or gDNA derived from T cells, B-cell-depleted T cells, or PBMCs.

V lost 0 bases to trimming and J lost 4 bases, with 9 bases between them. CDR1 MNHEY and CDR2 SVGAGI come from the germline V gene. This CDR3 region has 14 residues. Per the authors' pipeline: From reference gene primer amplification, estimates of nucleated cell counts were derived. Here immunoSEQ multiplex PCR was the method, and the copy in TCRdb shows in-frame clones only, minus some. Clone size and V and J calls were adopted from that table, with D and trimming inferred from the DNA. The table has more than 85,000 clones, roughly 91% seen once. This TCR came from a woman aged 50 to 65 with acute or convalescent COVID-19. Sequenced input: peripheral blood. The chain links TRBV6-5 to TRBJ1-1, with D uncertain. The CDR3 reads CASSYSEGATEAFF. In DNA, the CDR3 is TGTGCCAGCAGTTACTCTGAGGGAGCCACTGAAGCTTTCTTT.